This T cell receptor beta chain was retrieved from a study of T cell responses to AZD1222 COVID-19 vaccine. General study findings and limits: Recipients of two AZD1222 doses showed rising Spike-specific TCR breadth and depth. At baseline, just five or six AZD1222 recipients tested seropositive. White British donors predominated, females outnumbered males, and clonal diversity was possibly underestimated.

The method was immunoSEQ multiplex PCR; TCRdb's version includes in-frame clones alone and lacks a portion of them. This table has some 100,000 clones, about 89% appearing once. CDR1 MDHEN and CDR2 SYDVKM come from the germline V gene. The CDR3 has 14 residues. The germline V and J ends were trimmed by 7 bases and 4 bases, with 16 bases remaining between them. About this clone: Its target is not known.

The chain uses TRBV28 and TRBJ1-1; D is undetermined. The TCR originated in an adult in good health. The sequencing here drew on peripheral blood, taken on day 0 of AZD1222 vaccination. For the CDR3, the DNA is TGTGCCAGCATCTACACGGGAGGGAGCACTGAAGCTTTCTTT. Translation gives CASIYTGGSTEAFF. Full variable domain (outside the CDR3, taken from reference TRBV28 and TRBJ1-1): DVKVTQSSRYLVKRTGEKVFLECVQDMDHENMFWYRQDPGLGLRLIYFSYDVKMKEKGDIPEGYSVSREKKERFSLILESASTNQTSMYLCASIYTGGSTEAFFGQGTRLTVV.